A selection of T cell receptor beta chains follows, all from one sample in a study of Ad26.COV2.S vaccination and SARS-CoV-2 variants. The assay was immunoSEQ multiplex PCR, and TCRdb's table has in-frame clones only and misses some. The sample has roughly 510,000 clones; 70% to 90% are singletons. The specimen comprised peripheral blood, sampled in a trial of Ad26.COV2.S vaccine versus placebo. The origin of the receptors is a person between 18 and 65 years old who received the Ad26.COV2.S COVID-19 vaccine or a placebo. Each CDR3 is given with its conserved first and last residue.

j_call: TRBJ1-1
v_call: TRBV5-1
cdr3_aa: CASSLTGGTEAFF

j_call: TRBJ1-1
v_call: TRBV28
cdr3_aa: CASSKRHITRTEAFF

j_call: TRBJ2-5
v_call: TRBV7-6
cdr3_aa: CASRPRLRENQETQYF

j_call: TRBJ1-2
v_call: TRBV4-3
cdr3_aa: CASSQDRRSYTF

j_call: TRBJ1-2
v_call: TRBV7-9
cdr3_aa: CASSSERTPTGGYTF

j_call: TRBJ1-1
v_call: TRBV9
cdr3_aa: CASTPEWERNEAFF

j_call: TRBJ2-3
v_call: TRBV28
cdr3_aa: CASKEAGRADTQYF

j_call: TRBJ1-6
v_call: TRBV18
cdr3_aa: CASSPTGKHNSPLHF

j_call: TRBJ2-1
v_call: TRBV19
cdr3_aa: CASSISGAYEQFF

j_call: TRBJ1-4
v_call: TRBV28
cdr3_aa: CASSSGDRKNEKLFF

j_call: TRBJ2-2
v_call: TRBV27
cdr3_aa: CASRGQVPTGELFF

j_call: TRBJ2-5
v_call: TRBV7-2
cdr3_aa: CASSLDPQRTGETQYF

j_call: TRBJ1-2
v_call: TRBV7-9
cdr3_aa: CASSLGRGYGYTF

j_call: TRBJ2-5
v_call: TRBV18
cdr3_aa: CASSPPGGPETQYF

j_call: TRBJ2-7
v_call: TRBV5-1
cdr3_aa: CASSGGTGGSSYEQYF

j_call: TRBJ2-5
v_call: TRBV10-3
cdr3_aa: CAISEGRQETQYF

j_call: TRBJ1-4
v_call: TRBV7-9
cdr3_aa: CASSLEGKEKLFF

j_call: TRBJ1-6
v_call: TRBV7-9
cdr3_aa: CASSPDRGDPSSYNSPLHF

j_call: TRBJ1-1
v_call: TRBV29-1
cdr3_aa: CSVGPPTTEAFF

j_call: TRBJ2-7
v_call: TRBV7-8
cdr3_aa: CASSRLVRQYF

j_call: TRBJ2-3
v_call: TRBV3-1/TRBV3-2
cdr3_aa: CASSQDRTDTQYF

j_call: TRBJ1-2
v_call: TRBV9
cdr3_aa: CASSGTGSGEGGYTF

j_call: TRBJ2-5
v_call: TRBV7-2
cdr3_aa: CASSPMGLAGKETQYF

j_call: TRBJ2-7
v_call: TRBV6-6
cdr3_aa: CASSALAGEVSQYF

j_call: TRBJ2-1
v_call: TRBV7-3
cdr3_aa: CASSPYGRASSNEQFF

j_call: TRBJ1-2
v_call: TRBV29-1
cdr3_aa: CSVRTGYGYTF

j_call: TRBJ2-4
v_call: TRBV28
cdr3_aa: CASSFSRGQDIQYF

j_call: TRBJ1-3
v_call: TRBV3-1/TRBV3-2
cdr3_aa: CASRPPAGNTIYF